The entry below gives a single TCR beta chain sequence along with its context. Its specificity is unknown. Germline V lookup: CDR1 LGHDT, CDR2 YNNKEL (reference sequence). This CDR3 contains 12 residues. Trimming shortened V by 6 bases and J by 8 bases, and 10 bases separated the two germline ends. This sample was included in a study of T cell responses to AZD1222 COVID-19 vaccine. Study-level findings and limits: Baseline seropositivity occurred in only a handful of AZD1222 recipients. Unmutated variant regions are reportedly targeted by nearly half of spike-specific TCRs. Donors skewed white British and female; clonal diversity was possibly underestimated.

Only in-frame clones appear in the TCRdb table, and some are missing; sequencing was by immunoSEQ multiplex PCR. The sample consists of under 150,000 clones, roughly 80% of them appearing once. This receptor was taken from an adult in good health. This material consisted of peripheral blood, taken on day 0 of MenACWY control vaccination. The chain links TRBV3-1 (or the pseudogene TRBV3-2) to TRBJ1-4; D uncertain. CDR3 in DNA: TGTGCCAGCAGGGGGATGGGGGAAAAACTGTTTTTT. Residues: CASRGMGEKLFF.